The source of this TCR beta chain is a study of shared clonotypes between healthy human individuals. CD4+ cells yielded CD45RA+ naive and CD45RA-negative memory subsets. Assay: immunoSEQ multiplex PCR; the TCRdb copy retains only in-frame clones and omits some. The sample holds over a million clones, 98% seen once. The TCR sequence derives from a young man in good health. Material for sequencing was naive CD4+ T cells sorted from blood. Documented subset: CD45RA+ positively selected.

DNA of the CDR3: TGTGCCAGCAGCTTGGGCGCAGGGGGTGATGGCCGGGGCAATGAGCAGTTCTTC. Protein sequence: CASSLGAGGDGRGNEQFF. This rearrangement joins TRBV5-4 to TRBJ2-1; 7 nucleotides align to TRBD1. V shed 0 bases, J shed 6 bases, and the junction held 15 bases outside the gene matches. Looked up from germline, CDR1 is SGHNT and CDR2 is YYREEE (reference sequence). CDR3 size: 18 residues.